This T cell receptor (beta chain) was observed in a study of blood T cell repertoires in COVID-19. Whole-study context: Specimens from acute and convalescent COVID-19 originated in the United States, Italy and Spain. The analysed material was cDNA or gDNA that came from T cells, B-cell-depleted T cells, or PBMCs.

This table comes from immunoSEQ multiplex PCR, and its TCRdb copy is limited to in-frame clones, with some not included. The table shows approximately 120,000 clones, with more than 70% occurring only once. Sequencing input: peripheral blood. The receptor comes from a human donor in a cohort sampled during active COVID-19.

The CDR3 sequence: CASSLTLGTGASYEQYF. In DNA form, the CDR3 reads TGTGCCAGCAGCCTAACGCTCGGGACAGGGGCTTCCTACGAGCAGTACTTC. This sequence joins TRBV7-9 and TRBJ2-7; 10 bases fit TRBD1. V was clipped by 5 bases and J by 1 base; unmatched bases: 11. The CDR3 extends over 17 amino acids. Germline lookup yields CDR1 SEHNR and CDR2 FQNEAQ (reference sequence).